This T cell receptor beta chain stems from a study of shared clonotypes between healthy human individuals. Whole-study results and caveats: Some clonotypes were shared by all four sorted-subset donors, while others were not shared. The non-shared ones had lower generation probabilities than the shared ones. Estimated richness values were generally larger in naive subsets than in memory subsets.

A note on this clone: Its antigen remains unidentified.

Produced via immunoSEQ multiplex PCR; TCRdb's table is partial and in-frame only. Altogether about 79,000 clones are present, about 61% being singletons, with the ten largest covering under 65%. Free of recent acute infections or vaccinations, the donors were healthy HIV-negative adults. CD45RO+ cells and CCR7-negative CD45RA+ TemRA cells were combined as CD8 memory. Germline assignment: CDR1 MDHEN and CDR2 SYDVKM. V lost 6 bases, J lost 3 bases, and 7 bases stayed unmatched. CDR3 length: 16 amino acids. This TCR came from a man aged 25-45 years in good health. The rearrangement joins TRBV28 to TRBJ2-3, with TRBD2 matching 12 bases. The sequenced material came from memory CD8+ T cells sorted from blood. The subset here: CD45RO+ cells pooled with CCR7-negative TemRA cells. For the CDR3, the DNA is TGTGCCAGCAGATCAACCGGGACTAGCGGGACAGATACGCAGTATTTT. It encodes CASRSTGTSGTDTQYF.